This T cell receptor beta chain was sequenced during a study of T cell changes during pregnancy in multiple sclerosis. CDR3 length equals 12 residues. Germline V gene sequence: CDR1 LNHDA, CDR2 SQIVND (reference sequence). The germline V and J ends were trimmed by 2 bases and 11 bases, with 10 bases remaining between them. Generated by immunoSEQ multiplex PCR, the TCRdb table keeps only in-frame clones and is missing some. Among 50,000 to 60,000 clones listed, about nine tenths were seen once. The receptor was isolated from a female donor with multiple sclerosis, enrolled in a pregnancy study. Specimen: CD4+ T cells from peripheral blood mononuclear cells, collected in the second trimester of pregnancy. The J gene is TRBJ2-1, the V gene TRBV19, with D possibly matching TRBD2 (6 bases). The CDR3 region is CASSIQGGKQFF. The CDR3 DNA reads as TGTGCCAGTAGTATACAGGGAGGAAAGCAGTTCTTC.